A single sample is the source of the 7 T cell receptor beta chains below, sequenced in a study of PD-L1 blockade in urothelial cancer. This sample's time point: pretreatment peripheral blood. Data came from immunoSEQ multiplex PCR; TCRdb stores just in-frame clones and leaves some out. The data show around 100,000 clones, roughly 87% seen once. Here the sequenced sample was PBMCs, taken around atezolizumab (anti-PD-L1) treatment. These TCRs come from a man between 60 and 75 years old with urothelial cancer.

V is TRBV6-5 and J is TRBJ2-7, with 8 bases identical to TRBD1. V shed 2 bases, J shed 6 bases, and the junction held 12 bases outside the gene matches. Germline loops: CDR1 MNHEY, CDR2 SVGAGI. This CDR3 is built from 16 residues. This CDR3 is CASSYQAWTGIPEQYF. The CDR3 DNA follows: TGTGCCAGCAGTTACCAGGCGTGGACAGGGATCCCCGAGCAGTACTTC.

This chain uses TRBV7-8 with TRBJ2-7; 11 nucleotides line up with TRBD1. Trimming cost V 1 base and J 3 bases; bases outside gene matches: 2. The CDR3 is 15 residues long. From germline, CDR1 is SGHVS and CDR2 FQNEAQ. CDR3 region: CASSLVDRGLYEQYF. In nucleotides, the CDR3 is TGTGCCAGCAGCTTAGTGGACAGGGGGCTCTACGAGCAGTACTTC. The full variable domain, rest sourced from reference TRBV7-8 and TRBJ2-7, is GAGVSQSPRYKVAKRGQDVALRCDPISGHVSLFWYQQALGQGPEFLTYFQNEAQLDKSGLPSDRFFAERPEGSVSTLKIQRTQQEDSAVYLCASSLVDRGLYEQYFGPGTRLTVT.

This clone was found a few times. The V gene is TRBV4-3, the J gene TRBJ2-6, with D possibly TRBD1 on 5 matching bases. V lost 0 bases and J lost 2, with 8 bases in between. Germline values: CDR1 LGHNA, CDR2 YSLEER. The CDR3 is 16 residues long. CDR3 coding DNA: TGCGCCAGCAGCCAAGAACCAGGGACTGGGGCCAACGTCCTGACTTTC. It translates to CASSQEPGTGANVLTF.

The V call is TRBV6-5, the J call TRBJ2-2; weak D call: TRBD1 (6 bases). This CDR3 has 13 residues. The germline gives CDR1 MNHEY, CDR2 SVGAGI. V was shortened by 6 bases and J by 9 bases, with 14 bases between the two germline ends. Here the CDR3 reads CASSQTGSRELFF. The CDR3 region has the DNA TGTGCCAGCAGCCAAACAGGGAGCCGGGAGCTGTTTTTT.

The chain employs TRBV4-1 and TRBJ2-6; no clear D. Germline CDR1 MGHRA, CDR2 YSYEKL. There are 16 residues in the CDR3. V was clipped by 5 bases and J by 0 bases, with 11 bases between them. The chain's CDR3 is CASSDPGGSGANVLTF. The CDR3 DNA sequence: TGCGCCAGCAGCGACCCGGGTGGCTCTGGGGCCAACGTCCTGACTTTC.

This clone was found once. This sequence joins TRBV18 and TRBJ2-7; D perhaps matches TRBD1 (6 bases). The germline V gene has CDR1 KGHSH and CDR2 LQKENI. This CDR3 spans 13 amino acids. V was shortened by 6 bases and J by 6 bases, with 15 bases between the two germline ends. The CDR3 loop is CASSLSGTLEQYF. In DNA, the CDR3 is TGTGCCAGCTCCCTAAGTGGGACACTCGAGCAGTACTTC.

The chain has TRBV10-1 and TRBJ2-1, with TRBD2 matching over 13 bases. Unmatched junction bases numbered 6, after V lost 5 bases and J lost 8 bases. Per germline, CDR1 WNHNN and CDR2 SYGVQD (reference sequence). This CDR3 comprises 15 residues. CDR3: CASSPGLAGKYEQFF. CDR3 coding DNA: TGCGCCAGCAGTCCGGGACTAGCGGGAAAATATGAGCAGTTCTTC.